The 14 T cell receptor beta chains given below trace back to one sample, sequenced in a study of shared clonotypes between healthy human individuals. Libraries were prepared by immunoSEQ multiplex PCR; TCRdb keeps only in-frame clonotypes and omits some of them. The sample lists more than 400,000 clones, approximately 95% occurring once. The specimen sequenced was naive CD4+ T cells sorted from blood. Subset given: CD45RA+ positively selected. The origin of the receptors is a woman between 25 and 40 years old in good health.

V is TRBV5-6 and J is TRBJ2-5, with D uncertain. This CDR3 contains 13 residues. Trimming took 0 bases from V and 5 from J, leaving 8 bases between them. The germline gives CDR1 SGHDT, CDR2 YYEEEE. CDR3 sequence (DNA): TGTGCCAGCAGCTTGGTGAGCGTTGAGACCCAGTACTTC. As protein: CASSLVSVETQYF.

This clone was seen a single time. The J gene is TRBJ2-3, the V gene TRBV28; TRBD1 might be the D (6 bases). Germline loops: CDR1 MDHEN, CDR2 SYDVKM. The CDR3 covers 14 residues. V lost 6 bases and J 5 bases, leaving 15 bases between the germline ends. Written as DNA, the CDR3 is TGTGCCAGCAGCGCCCCGTCGACAGGAGATACGCAGTATTTT. Amino acids: CASSAPSTGDTQYF.

The rearrangement joins TRBV6-6 to TRBJ1-2, with D perhaps matching TRBD1 (6 bases). The CDR3 contains 13 residues. CDR1 and CDR2 from the germline V gene are MNHNY and SVGAGI (reference sequence). V was trimmed by 6 bases and J by 5 bases, leaving 13 bases between them. The DNA for the CDR3 is TGTGCCAGCAGGTACAGGGAAGGTTATGGCTACACCTTC. Its protein is CASRYREGYGYTF.

This sequence joins TRBV7-9 and TRBJ2-5; the D gene is possibly TRBD2 (6 bases). V was clipped by 2 bases and J by 0 bases, with 13 bases between them. The CDR3 is made up of 16 amino acids. CDR1 is SEHNR, CDR2 FQNEAQ, per germline (reference sequence). The CDR3 nucleotides read TGTGCCAGCAGCTTAAGCCCGGGACTGGACCAAGAGACCCAGTACTTC. It yields the protein CASSLSPGLDQETQYF.

The chain uses TRBV10-3 and TRBJ1-5; possible D gene TRBD1, 6 bases. Trimming pared 6 bases from V and 7 bases from J, leaving 13 bases between. The CDR3 runs to 13 residues. Germline assignment: CDR1 ENHRY and CDR2 SYGVKD. CDR3 sequence: CAIRQGTSQPQHF. The CDR3 region has the DNA TGTGCCATCAGACAGGGTACCAGCCAGCCCCAGCATTTT.

The V gene is TRBV18, the J gene TRBJ1-3; TRBD1 matches at 8 bases. V lost 5 bases, J lost 2 bases, and 2 bases stayed unmatched. This CDR3 has 14 amino acids. Looked up from germline, CDR1 is KGHSH and CDR2 is LQKENI. CDR3 protein: CASSADRAGNTIYF. CDR3 DNA sequence: TGTGCCAGCTCAGCGGACAGGGCTGGAAACACCATATATTTT.

This clone was recorded only once. The genes are TRBV6-6 and TRBJ2-5, with TRBD2 identical over 7 bases. The end of the DNA fits TRBJ2-7 better, so the J call may be wrong. The CDR3 totals 13 residues. The germline V gene has CDR1 MNHNY and CDR2 SVGAGI (reference sequence). The CDR3 loop is CASSRDYKYEQYF. In DNA form, the CDR3 reads TGTGCCAGCAGTCGGGACTACAAGTACGAGCAGTACTTC.

The chain joins TRBV5-6 to TRBJ2-3; D is perhaps TRBD1 or TRBD2 (5 bases each). The germline V gene has CDR1 SGHDT and CDR2 YYEEEE. This CDR3 is 15 amino acids long. V dropped 2 bases and J dropped 4 bases, with 14 bases sitting between them. The CDR3 region is CASSFGARGADTQYF. The DNA of the CDR3 is TGTGCCAGCAGCTTCGGGGCCAGAGGGGCAGATACGCAGTATTTT.

This chain connects TRBV28 to TRBJ2-7, with 11 bases fitting TRBD1. Germline CDR1 MDHEN, CDR2 SYDVKM. V lost 2 bases to trimming and J lost 4 bases; unmatched junction nucleotides: 7. The CDR3 extends over 16 amino acids. The CDR3 here is CASSLGGTGGFYEQYF. CDR3 coding DNA: TGTGCCAGCAGTTTAGGGGGGACAGGGGGTTTTTACGAGCAGTACTTC.

This CDR3 is CASSLVKSTDTQYF. CDR3 coding DNA: TGTGCCAGCAGCTTAGTTAAGAGCACAGATACGCAGTATTTT. The V call is TRBV11-2, the J call TRBJ2-3; no definite D call. Germline CDR1 SGHAT, CDR2 FQNNGV. This CDR3 comprises 14 residues. Trimming removed 1 base at V and 0 bases at J, with 5 bases between.

This clone was detected a few times. This chain connects TRBV5-4 to TRBJ1-5; D remains ambiguous. This CDR3 contains 14 residues. The V end lost 0 bases, the J end lost 1 base, and 5 bases lay between the germline ends. Per germline, CDR1 SGHNT and CDR2 YYREEE (reference sequence). The CDR3 spells CASSLGGSNQPQHF. CDR3 coding DNA: TGTGCCAGCAGCTTGGGAGGGAGCAATCAGCCCCAGCATTTT.

V gene TRBV5-6 combines with J gene TRBJ2-1; D not certain. The germline V and J ends were trimmed by 6 bases and 3 bases, with 13 bases remaining between them. Germline loops: CDR1 SGHDT, CDR2 YYEEEE. CDR3 size: 14 residues. The CDR3 bases are TGTGCCAGCACCCTCCTTGGAGACTACAATGAGCAGTTCTTC. Its protein product is CASTLLGDYNEQFF.

This clone was picked up one time. The chain employs TRBV18 and TRBJ2-2; D uncertain. CDR1 and CDR2 (germline): KGHSH, LQKENI. The germline V and J ends were trimmed by 5 bases and 1 base, with 5 bases remaining between them. The CDR3 sequence is 13 residues long. For the CDR3, the DNA is TGTGCCAGCTCAAACGGGAACACCGGGGAGCTGTTTTTT. Its protein product is CASSNGNTGELFF.

The V call is TRBV11-2, the J call TRBJ2-5, with D possibly being TRBD2 (5 bases). The J call may not be correct, given that the DNA end is closer to TRBJ2-7. CDR3 size: 14 residues. Per germline, CDR1 SGHAT and CDR2 FQNNGV. DNA of the CDR3: TGTGCCAGCAGCTTAACTGGACTTTTCAACGAGCAGTACTTC. This translates into CASSLTGLFNEQYF.